Presented here are 32 T cell receptor beta chains from one specimen sequenced in a study of blood T cell repertoires in COVID-19. TCRdb's table, derived via immunoSEQ multiplex PCR, lists solely in-frame clones and lacks some. The sample lists hundreds of thousands of clones; 75% to 85% were seen once. What was sequenced was peripheral blood. These receptors were collected from a human donor in a cohort sampled during active COVID-19.

The chain uses TRBV7-9 and TRBJ2-3, with D possibly being TRBD2 (5 bases). This CDR3 has 16 amino acids. Germline CDR1 reads SEHNR; CDR2 reads FQNEAQ (reference sequence). V was cut by 2 bases and J by 5 bases, with 17 bases left in between. CDR3 DNA sequence: TGTGCCAGCAGCTTACGGGGTACAGCAGATAAAGATACGCAGTATTTT. Protein: CASSLRGTADKDTQYF.

This clone appeared once. This chain links TRBV3-1 (or the pseudogene TRBV3-2) with TRBJ2-5; D unresolved. V dropped 1 base and J dropped 5 bases, with 5 bases sitting between them. From germline, CDR1 is LGHDT and CDR2 YNNKEL (reference sequence). There are 12 residues in the CDR3. The CDR3 is CASSQVAETQYF. CDR3 DNA sequence: TGTGCCAGCAGCCAAGTTGCGGAGACCCAGTACTTC.

This clone was detected only a few times. This chain connects TRBV19 to TRBJ1-2; D gene ambiguous. Trimming left V 5 bases short and J 8 bases short, with 9 bases between. Per germline, CDR1 LNHDA and CDR2 SQIVND (reference sequence). This CDR3 comprises 11 residues. CDR3 DNA: TGTGCCAGTAGTTGGACTTTAGGCTACACCTTC. Amino acid sequence: CASSWTLGYTF. The variable domain in full, with the rest retrieved from reference TRBV19 and TRBJ1-2, is DGGITQSPKYLFRKEGQNVTLSCEQNLNHDAMYWYRQDPGQGLRLIYYSQIVNDFQKGDIAEGYSVSREKKESFPLTVTSAQKNPTAFYLCASSWTLGYTFGSGTRLTVV.

The rearrangement uses TRBV18 and TRBJ1-2; 7 bases are shared with TRBD1. The CDR3 spans 14 residues. From germline, CDR1 is KGHSH and CDR2 LQKENI. The junction had 5 bases not matched to a gene; V was cut back by 3 bases and J by 4 bases. The CDR3: CASSPRDRAYGYTF. CDR3 bases: TGTGCCAGCTCACCTCGGGACAGAGCCTATGGCTACACCTTC.

Only one count was recorded for this clone. The J gene is TRBJ1-1, the V gene TRBV7-2, with 9 nucleotides matching TRBD1. From germline, CDR1 is SGHTA and CDR2 FQGNSA. The CDR3 runs to 18 residues. V dropped 3 bases and J dropped 1; count of bases not matched to a gene: 12. CDR3 DNA: TGTGCCAGCAGCTTTAGTCCCGGGACAGGGTTGGCGAACACTGAAGCTTTCTTT. Protein sequence: CASSFSPGTGLANTEAFF.

The rearrangement joins TRBV5-1 to TRBJ2-6; 7 bases match TRBD2. Germline V gene sequence: CDR1 SGHRS, CDR2 YFSETQ. The CDR3 runs 17 residues. J gave up 0 bases and V 4 bases, and 7 bases lay outside the gene matches. The DNA of the CDR3 is TGCGCCAGCAGCCCAGGGAGGGCTGCCTCTGGGGCCAACGTCCTGACTTTC. Translation gives CASSPGRAASGANVLTF.

On this clone: Other DNA sequences in the same sample also yield this CDR3. This chain links TRBV7-3 with TRBJ2-3; D gene uncertain. From germline, CDR1 is SGHTA and CDR2 FQGTGA. The CDR3 runs 15 residues. V lost 2 bases to trimming and J lost 0 bases, with 9 bases between them. DNA of the CDR3: TGTGCCAGCAGCTTAGTTGGCGGTAGCACAGATACGCAGTATTTT. Translating gives CASSLVGGSTDTQYF. Full variable domain (rest looked up from reference TRBV7-3 and TRBJ2-3): GAGVSQTPSNKVTEKGKYVELRCDPISGHTALYWYRQSLGQGPEFLIYFQGTGAADDSGLPNDRFFAVRPEGSVSTLKIQRTERGDSAVYLCASSLVGGSTDTQYFGPGTRLTVL.

The CDR3 loop is CAWSAPGQGDYGYTF. DNA of the CDR3: TGTGCCTGGAGTGCCCCGGGACAGGGGGACTATGGCTACACCTTC. The chain has TRBV30 and TRBJ1-2; 11 nucleotides match TRBD1. V gave up 1 base and J gave up 3 bases; unmatched junction bases: 4. This CDR3 comprises 15 residues. CDR1 and CDR2 (germline): GTSNPN, SVGIG (reference sequence).

The J gene is TRBJ2-1, the V gene TRBV2; no clear D. The V and J ends lost 0 bases and 8 bases respectively, with 8 bases between them. CDR1 is SNHLY, CDR2 FYNNEI, per germline. This CDR3 has 13 residues. The CDR3 DNA follows: TGTGCCAGCAGTGAAGCGCGGCTAGATGAGCAGTTCTTC. Translated: CASSEARLDEQFF.

The CDR3 sequence is CAWSEETTNTGELFF. DNA for the CDR3: TGTGCCTGGAGTGAAGAGACAACGAACACCGGGGAGCTGTTTTTT. The chain combines TRBV30 with TRBJ2-2; no firm D call. CDR3 size: 15 residues. With 1 base removed from V and 0 bases from J, the gap between germline ends came to 9 bases. CDR1 is GTSNPN and CDR2 is SVGIG in the germline V gene (reference sequence).

The chain is built from TRBV7-9 and TRBJ1-2, with 9 nucleotides matching TRBD1. CDR1 is SEHNR and CDR2 is FQNEAQ in the germline V gene (reference sequence). The junction had 9 bases not matched to a gene; V was cut back by 5 bases and J by 5 bases. This CDR3 has 15 amino acids. The CDR3 reads CASSADRGDTYGYTF. CDR3 nucleotides: TGTGCCAGCAGCGCCGACAGGGGGGACACTTATGGCTACACCTTC. Based on the CDR3 plus reference TRBV7-9 and TRBJ1-2, the full variable domain is DTGVSQNPRHKITKRGQNVTFRCDPISEHNRLYWYRQTLGQGPEFLTYFQNEAQLEKSRLLSDRFSAERPKGSFSTLEIQRTEQGDSAMYLCASSADRGDTYGYTFGSGTRLTVV.

This chain links TRBV12-3 or TRBV12-4 with TRBJ2-1; D is unclear. The V and J ends lost 5 bases and 5 bases respectively, with 10 bases between them. This CDR3 has 13 amino acids. The chain's CDR3 is CASSPRRDNEQFF. The CDR3 nucleotides are TGTGCCAGCAGTCCCCGTCGGGACAATGAGCAGTTCTTC.

The chain couples TRBV5-6 to TRBJ2-7, with TRBD2 identical over 8 bases. CDR1 and CDR2 (germline): SGHDT, YYEEEE. Germline trimming cut 4 bases from V and 2 bases from J; bases unmatched to any gene: 8. The CDR3 runs to 15 residues. CDR3 sequence reads: CASSGTGLVTYEQYF. As DNA, the CDR3 is TGTGCCAGCAGCGGGACGGGACTAGTAACCTACGAGCAGTACTTC.

This clone has only one observation. The chain has TRBV18 and TRBJ2-1, with 8 bases lining up with TRBD2. Germline-derived CDR1 and CDR2 are KGHSH and LQKENI. The CDR3 is made up of 17 amino acids. The trim removed 5 bases at V and 2 bases at J, leaving 11 bases unmatched. The chain's CDR3 is CASSSAQTGLAYNEQFF. CDR3 coding DNA: TGTGCCAGCTCATCGGCCCAGACGGGACTAGCCTACAATGAGCAGTTCTTC.

The chain has TRBV25-1 and TRBJ2-7; D may be TRBD2 (7 bases). The CDR3 has 13 amino acids. Trimming shortened V by 8 bases and J by 5 bases, and 16 bases separated the two germline ends. Germline V gives CDR1 MGHDK, CDR2 SYGVNS. DNA of the CDR3: TGTGCCAGCCACGGAGGGGGAGGGGACGAGCAGTACTTC. It encodes CASHGGGGDEQYF.

The chain carries TRBV3-1 (or the pseudogene TRBV3-2) and TRBJ2-3, with 8 bases fitting TRBD2. The trim removed 8 bases at V and 7 bases at J, leaving 20 bases unmatched. Germline V gives CDR1 LGHDT, CDR2 YNNKEL (reference sequence). The CDR3 runs 17 residues. Here the CDR3 reads CASYGRGAPPPPHTQYF. For the CDR3, the DNA is TGTGCCAGCTATGGGCGGGGGGCCCCACCCCCACCCCATACGCAGTATTTT.

This chain connects TRBV25-1 to TRBJ2-5; D may be TRBD2 (5 bases). The V end was cut by 5 bases, the J end by 6 bases, with 16 bases between. The CDR3 extends over 14 amino acids. From germline, CDR1 is MGHDK and CDR2 SYGVNS. CDR3 sequence (DNA): TGTGCCAGCAGTAATTCAGAGGGTCGGCAGACCCAGTACTTC. Amino acid sequence: CASSNSEGRQTQYF.

The J gene is TRBJ1-3, the V gene TRBV19, with TRBD1 matching over 7 bases. CDR1 is LNHDA and CDR2 is SQIVND in the germline V gene (reference sequence). CDR3 length equals 15 residues. After removal of 7 bases from V and 0 bases from J, the junction contained 6 bases not matched to a gene. The CDR3, as DNA: TGTGCCAGTACCCGGGACAGCACCTCTGGAAACACCATATATTTT. Translated: CASTRDSTSGNTIYF.

V and J are TRBV13 and TRBJ1-3; 7 nucleotides match TRBD1. Germline V gene sequence: CDR1 PRHDT, CDR2 FYEKMQ (reference sequence). CDR3 length equals 16 residues. V lost 3 bases to trimming and J lost 0 bases; unmatched junction nucleotides: 5. CDR3 sequence: CASSFVPGGSGNTIYF. The DNA for the CDR3 is TGTGCCAGCAGCTTCGTCCCAGGGGGCTCTGGAAACACCATATATTTT.

This chain joins TRBV7-8 and TRBJ1-5; D is unclear. Germline-derived CDR1 and CDR2 are SGHVS and FQNEAQ. The CDR3 sequence is 16 residues long. Trimming took 1 base from V and 2 from J, leaving 12 bases between them. The CDR3 nucleotides are TGTGCCAGCAGCTTAGACGAGGGCCGCGGCAATCAGCCCCAGCATTTT. Translation gives CASSLDEGRGNQPQHF.

This chain connects TRBV29-1 to TRBJ1-1, with TRBD1 matching over 7 bases. V lost 7 bases and J lost 8; bases outside the gene matches: 10. Germline CDR1 SQVTM, CDR2 ANQGSEA. The CDR3 totals 12 residues. The CDR3 region has the DNA TGCAGCGGCACCACGGGACAGCGGGAAGCTTTCTTT. Its translation is CSGTTGQREAFF.

V gene TRBV30 combines with J gene TRBJ1-1; tentatively, D is TRBD1 (6 bases). Trimming took off 5 bases at V and 2 bases at J, with 12 bases between the two ends. Germline loops: CDR1 GTSNPN, CDR2 SVGIG (reference sequence). The CDR3 loop spans 13 amino acids. CDR3: CAWSRRGNTEAFF. The CDR3 DNA reads as TGTGCCTGGTCGCGCAGGGGAAACACTGAAGCTTTCTTT. Using reference TRBV30 and TRBJ1-1 for the parts outside the CDR3, the full variable domain is SQTIHQWPATLVQPVGSPLSLECTVEGTSNPNLYWYRQAAGRGLQLLFYSVGIGQISSEVPQNLSASRPQDRQFILSSKKLLLSDSGFYLCAWSRRGNTEAFFGQGTRLTVV.

This clone has a single count. This chain links TRBV5-4 with TRBJ1-6; D not resolved. V was clipped by 0 bases and J by 5 bases, with 6 bases between them. CDR3 size: 14 residues. Germline V gives CDR1 SGHNT, CDR2 YYREEE (reference sequence). CDR3 DNA sequence: TGTGCCAGCAGCTTGGCGGTCAATAATTCACCCCTCCACTTT. The encoded protein is CASSLAVNNSPLHF.

The rearrangement joins TRBV5-1 to TRBJ2-2, with TRBD1 matching over 8 bases. The V gene's germline CDR1 is SGHRS and CDR2 YFSETQ. This CDR3 is 15 amino acids long. J gave up 4 bases and V 4 bases, and 6 bases lay outside the gene matches. For the CDR3, the DNA is TGCGCCAGCAGCCCGACAGGGGTCGTCACCGGGGAGCTGTTTTTT. It is translated as CASSPTGVVTGELFF.

The chain links TRBV6-4 to TRBJ1-2; D unresolved. Trimming removed 2 bases from V and 6 bases from J, with 7 bases in between. CDR1 and CDR2 from the germline V gene are MRHNA and SNTAGT. This CDR3 has 12 amino acids. CDR3 bases: TGTGCCAGCAGTGACCCTGTCCATGGCTACACCTTC. Encoded protein: CASSDPVHGYTF.

The J gene is TRBJ2-5, the V gene TRBV12-3 or TRBV12-4; D not certain. V was shortened by 3 bases and J by 1 base, with 6 bases between the two germline ends. The CDR3 sequence is 13 residues long. CDR3 loop: CASSFSGQETQYF. In DNA, the CDR3 is TGTGCCAGCAGTTTCTCAGGCCAAGAGACCCAGTACTTC.

The chain carries TRBV24-1 and TRBJ2-3, with 7 bases lining up with TRBD1. Germline V gives CDR1 KGHDR, CDR2 SFDVKD. V lost 0 bases, J lost 1 base, and 6 bases stayed unmatched. The CDR3 runs to 17 residues. CDR3: CATSDLDRVVGTDTQYF. For the CDR3, the DNA is TGTGCCACCAGTGATTTGGACAGGGTGGTTGGCACAGATACGCAGTATTTT.

The genes are TRBV29-1 and TRBJ1-2; D not certain. Trimming cost V 2 bases and J 8 bases, with 12 bases left between them. The germline V gene encodes CDR1 SQVTM and CDR2 ANQGSEA. This CDR3 is built from 12 residues. The CDR3 loop is CSVEIRLGGYTF. The DNA for the CDR3 is TGCAGCGTTGAAATCAGACTAGGCGGCTACACCTTC.

This clone was recorded once. The chain has TRBV18 and TRBJ1-1; D may be TRBD1 (6 bases). The germline V gene encodes CDR1 KGHSH and CDR2 LQKENI. V was shortened by 6 bases and J by 4 bases, with 21 bases between the two germline ends. The length of the CDR3 is 16 residues. The CDR3 DNA follows: TGTGCCAGCTCGCGGTCGGCGGGGGCGATGGGCACTGAAGCTTTCTTT. This sequence encodes CASSRSAGAMGTEAFF. Full variable domain (remainder filled in from reference TRBV18 and TRBJ1-1): NAGVMQNPRHLVRRRGQEARLRCSPMKGHSHVYWYRQLPEEGLKFMVYLQKENIIDESGMPKERFSAEFPKEGPSILRIQQVVRGDSAAYFCASSRSAGAMGTEAFFGQGTRLTVV.

The chain couples TRBV3-1 (or the pseudogene TRBV3-2) to TRBJ1-2; D may be TRBD1 (6 bases). V lost 0 bases and J lost 4, with 12 bases in between. The CDR3 covers 15 residues. Germline V gene lookup returns CDR1 LGHDT and CDR2 YNNKEL (reference sequence). The CDR3 protein is CASSQEGGRGYGYTF. In DNA, the CDR3 is TGTGCCAGCAGCCAAGAGGGGGGGCGCGGCTATGGCTACACCTTC.

A single count supports this clone. The rearrangement links TRBV25-1 to TRBJ1-2, with a possible D match to TRBD1 (5 bases). CDR3 size: 15 residues. Per germline, CDR1 MGHDK and CDR2 SYGVNS. The ends were cut back, 6 bases at V and 5 bases at J, with 19 bases in the middle. CDR3 nucleotide sequence: TGTGCCAGCAGCTCTTCCGGGGGGAGACTGTATGGCTACACCTTC. The encoded protein is CASSSSGGRLYGYTF.

The count of this clone is one. CDR3 amino acids: CASRQEGQGRTGELFF. The CDR3 DNA reads as TGTGCCAGCAGACAGGAGGGCCAGGGACGAACCGGGGAGCTGTTTTTT. The chain recombines TRBV6-6 with TRBJ2-2; a weak D match, TRBD2 (6 bases). V lost 6 bases and J lost 5, with 19 bases in between. CDR3 size: 16 residues. CDR1 is MNHNY and CDR2 is SVGAGI in the germline V gene (reference sequence).